The 21 T cell receptor beta chains below all came from one sample that was sequenced in a study of OX40 agonist ivuxolimab in advanced cancers. Libraries were made using the immunoSEQ multiplex PCR assay. TCRdb limited this immuneACCESS table to in-frame rearrangements with V and J called. A share of clones is missing; checked studies link under half to unresolved V genes, and the rest is unexplained. This sample has about 68,000 clones in its table, and approximately 90% of those were observed once. The ten largest account for 0.85% to 1.2% of the sample. The input for sequencing was CD4+ or CD8+ T cells sorted from blood, taken in a trial of the OX40 agonist ivuxolimab. These receptors were collected from an adult with an advanced solid tumor such as melanoma, head and neck, liver or kidney cancer.

This sequence joins TRBV7-9 and TRBJ2-5, with D unresolved. The germline V gene encodes CDR1 SEHNR and CDR2 FQNEAQ (reference sequence). The length of the CDR3 is 13 residues. The V end was cut by 0 bases, the J end by 3 bases, with 5 bases between. In DNA, the CDR3 is TGTGCCAGCAGCTTAGCGGTGAAAGAGACCCAGTACTTC. Translating gives CASSLAVKETQYF. Full variable domain (rest looked up from reference TRBV7-9 and TRBJ2-5): DTGVSQNPRHKITKRGQNVTFRCDPISEHNRLYWYRQTLGQGPEFLTYFQNEAQLEKSRLLSDRFSAERPKGSFSTLEIQRTEQGDSAMYLCASSLAVKETQYFGPGTRLLVL.

CDR3: CASSQPLAGVGETQYF. Written as DNA, the CDR3 is TGCGCCAGCAGCCAACCTTTAGCGGGAGTGGGAGAGACCCAGTACTTC. The rearrangement uses TRBV4-1 and TRBJ2-5; TRBD2 matches 9 bases. The trim removed 2 bases at V and 4 bases at J, leaving 8 bases unmatched. The germline V gene encodes CDR1 MGHRA and CDR2 YSYEKL. The CDR3 covers 16 residues.

This clone was picked up a small number of times. The chain combines TRBV6-5 with TRBJ1-2; possible D gene TRBD1, 6 bases. CDR3 size: 12 residues. Germline V gives CDR1 MNHEY, CDR2 SVGAGI. The V and J ends lost 5 bases and 4 bases respectively, with 8 bases between them. CDR3 in amino acids: CASSQQGYGYTF. CDR3 nucleotides: TGTGCCAGCAGTCAACAGGGCTATGGCTACACCTTC.

This rearrangement joins TRBV29-1 to TRBJ2-5; 13 nucleotides align to TRBD2. The CDR3 has 13 residues. Trimming took 7 bases from V and 2 from J; bases not matched to a gene: 1. CDR1 and CDR2 (germline): SQVTM, ANQGSEA. The CDR3 DNA sequence: TGCAGCGCGGGACTAGCGGGGCAAGAGACCCAGTACTTC. Residues: CSAGLAGQETQYF. Full variable domain (missing parts from reference TRBV29-1 and TRBJ2-5): SAVISQKPSRDICQRGTSLTIQCQVDSQVTMMFWYRQQPGQSLTLIATANQGSEATYESGFVIDKFPISRPNLTFSTLTVSNMSPEDSSIYLCSAGLAGQETQYFGPGTRLLVL.

The chain couples TRBV10-3 to TRBJ1-2, with 9 bases identical to TRBD1. The germline V gene encodes CDR1 ENHRY and CDR2 SYGVKD. The CDR3 runs 13 residues. With V trimmed by 10 bases and J by 2 bases, 5 bases remained unmatched. The CDR3: CASQGTGNYGYTF. The CDR3 DNA reads as TGTGCCAGCCAAGGGACAGGGAACTATGGCTACACCTTC.

V is TRBV4-1 and J is TRBJ1-5; tentative D call: TRBD1 (6 bases). V lost 3 bases, J lost 0 bases, and 12 bases lay in between. The CDR3 contains 16 residues. CDR1 and CDR2 from the germline V gene are MGHRA and YSYEKL. The CDR3 DNA sequence: TGCGCCAGCAGCCAGCAACAGGGAAATAGCAATCAGCCCCAGCATTTT. Residues: CASSQQQGNSNQPQHF.

The CDR3 here is CASSPRSPGLVNTGELFF. CDR3 nucleotide sequence: TGTGCCAGTAGTCCACGGTCGCCGGGACTAGTCAACACCGGGGAGCTGTTTTTT. The gene calls are TRBV19 and TRBJ2-2, with 8 bases identical to TRBD2. Germline V gives CDR1 LNHDA, CDR2 SQIVND (reference sequence). The CDR3 consists of 18 residues. V lost 5 bases to trimming and J lost 2 bases; unmatched junction nucleotides: 13.

The J gene is TRBJ2-1, the V gene TRBV6-5; 8 bases match TRBD2. CDR3 length: 15 amino acids. Germline V gives CDR1 MNHEY, CDR2 SVGAGI. The V segment lost 6 bases and the J segment 6 bases; nucleotides outside the gene matches: 10. For the CDR3, the DNA is TGTGCCAGCAGCTATAGCGGGGTAGTATCCAATGAGCAGTTCTTC. Protein: CASSYSGVVSNEQFF.

This clone was detected once. This chain joins TRBV5-1 and TRBJ2-6; D is unresolved. V lost 0 bases, J lost 0 bases, and 16 bases lay in between. CDR1 and CDR2 (germline): SGHRS, YFSETQ. The CDR3 spans 19 residues. CDR3 sequence (DNA): TGCGCCAGCAGCTTGGTTGCGGCCCCACCGCCCTCTGGGGCCAACGTCCTGACTTTC. Encoded protein: CASSLVAAPPPSGANVLTF.

This clone has only one observation. This chain joins TRBV19 and TRBJ2-7; 7 nucleotides line up with TRBD1. This CDR3 has 16 residues. V gave up 0 bases and J gave up 0 bases; unmatched junction bases: 5. Per germline, CDR1 LNHDA and CDR2 SQIVND (reference sequence). CDR3 in amino acids: CASSIDIGTVSYEQYF. CDR3 sequence (DNA): TGTGCCAGTAGTATAGATATAGGGACAGTCTCCTACGAGCAGTACTTC.

V is TRBV30 and J is TRBJ1-3; weak D call: TRBD1 (6 bases). From germline, CDR1 is GTSNPN and CDR2 SVGIG (reference sequence). Deletions cut 0 bases from V and 4 bases from J, with 13 bases between. This CDR3 is built from 15 residues. CDR3 nucleotide sequence: TGTGCCTGGAGTGTACTGGGGGCGAGAGGAAACACCATATATTTT. It translates to CAWSVLGARGNTIYF.

This clone appeared a few times. The CDR3 sequence: CASSSTGGRYEQYF. Written as DNA, the CDR3 is TGTGCCAGCAGCTCGACAGGGGGTCGATACGAGCAGTACTTC. The chain has TRBV5-6 and TRBJ2-7, with 9 bases aligning to TRBD1. CDR1 and CDR2 (germline): SGHDT, YYEEEE. This CDR3 comprises 14 residues. Germline trimming cut 3 bases from V and 4 bases from J; bases unmatched to any gene: 5.

The J gene is TRBJ2-1, the V gene TRBV5-1; either TRBD1 or TRBD2 may fit D (5 bases each). The CDR3 is 18 residues long. V lost 0 bases to trimming and J lost 0 bases, with 16 bases between them. Germline V lookup: CDR1 SGHRS, CDR2 YFSETQ. The CDR3: CASSLAEGTGSSYNEQFF. The CDR3 DNA reads TGCGCCAGCAGCTTGGCCGAGGGGACGGGGAGCTCCTACAATGAGCAGTTCTTC.

V usage is TRBV5-4 and J usage is TRBJ2-7; 10 bases agree with TRBD1. Germline V CDR1 and CDR2: SGHNT, YYREEE (reference sequence). The CDR3 spans 15 residues. Trimming cost V 1 base and J 7 bases; bases outside gene matches: 8. DNA for the CDR3: TGTGCCAGCAGCTTGATTGGACAGGGGGTGCGGGAGCAGTACTTC. It encodes CASSLIGQGVREQYF.

The V and J genes are TRBV12-5 and TRBJ1-2; D perhaps matches TRBD1 (5 bases). The CDR3 runs to 12 residues. Germline V gene lookup returns CDR1 LGHNT and CDR2 FRNRAP. V was shortened by 8 bases and J by 8 bases, with 15 bases between the two germline ends. CDR3 bases: TGTGCTAGTTCCGGGACCCGAGGCGGCTACACCTTC. This codes for CASSGTRGGYTF.

The chain carries TRBV27 and TRBJ1-6; D gene uncertain. The CDR3 spans 12 residues. V was clipped by 5 bases and J by 2 bases, with 1 base between them. The germline gives CDR1 MNHEY, CDR2 SMNVEV (reference sequence). CDR3 sequence: CASSTYNSPLHF. The CDR3 DNA follows: TGTGCCAGCAGTACCTATAATTCACCCCTCCACTTT.

The table lists this clone with a count of one. The chain employs TRBV5-6 and TRBJ2-1; D remains ambiguous. CDR3 length: 14 residues. V was trimmed by 2 bases and J by 3 bases, leaving 9 bases between them. The germline CDR1 and CDR2 sequences are SGHDT and YYEEEE. CDR3 DNA: TGTGCCAGCAGCTTCTGGCAAAACTACAATGAGCAGTTCTTC. Its protein product is CASSFWQNYNEQFF. Full variable domain (missing parts from reference TRBV5-6 and TRBJ2-1): DAGVTQSPTHLIKTRGQQVTLRCSPKSGHDTVSWYQQALGQGPQFIFQYYEEEERQRGNFPDRFSGHQFPNYSSELNVNALLLGDSALYLCASSFWQNYNEQFFGPGTRLTVL.

The rearrangement links TRBV11-3 to TRBJ2-3, with D perhaps being TRBD1 or TRBD2 (5 bases each). Germline CDR1 is SGHNT and CDR2 is YENEEA. The V end was cut by 5 bases, the J end by 2 bases, with 17 bases between. The CDR3 has 16 residues. CDR3 bases: TGTGCCAGCAGCCCCTTGGGGGAGTCTTACACAGATACGCAGTATTTT. Its protein product is CASSPLGESYTDTQYF. Filled out from reference TRBV11-3 and TRBJ2-3, the complete variable domain reads EAGVVQSPRYKIIEKKQPVAFWCNPISGHNTLYWYLQNLGQGPELLIRYENEEAVDDSQLPKDRFSAERLKGVDSTLKIQPAELGDSAVYLCASSPLGESYTDTQYFGPGTRLTVL.

The chain employs TRBV5-4 and TRBJ2-7; the match to TRBD2 covers 11 bases. The germline CDR1 and CDR2 sequences are SGHNT and YYREEE (reference sequence). The CDR3 is 15 amino acids. With 4 bases clipped from V and 4 bases from J, the junction kept 7 bases outside the gene matches. CDR3 sequence: CASSISGRASYEQYF. DNA of the CDR3: TGTGCCAGCAGCATTAGCGGGAGGGCCTCGTACGAGCAGTACTTC.

The rearrangement uses TRBV5-5 and TRBJ2-3; D is ambiguous. Per the germline V gene, CDR1 is SGHKS and CDR2 is YYEKEE (reference sequence). CDR3 length equals 13 residues. V lost 7 bases, J lost 4 bases, and 13 bases lay in between. The CDR3 loop is CASQQRISDTQYF. In DNA, the CDR3 is TGTGCCAGCCAACAGAGAATATCAGATACGCAGTATTTT.

This chain connects TRBV5-1 to TRBJ2-2, with a tentative D call TRBD1 (6 bases). CDR1 and CDR2 from the germline V gene are SGHRS and YFSETQ. The CDR3 length is 16 residues. The V gene lost 2 bases and the J gene lost 2 bases, with 13 bases spanning the gap. The CDR3 reads CASSLSSDRNTGELFF. As DNA, the CDR3 is TGCGCCAGCAGCTTATCTTCGGACAGAAACACCGGGGAGCTGTTTTTT.